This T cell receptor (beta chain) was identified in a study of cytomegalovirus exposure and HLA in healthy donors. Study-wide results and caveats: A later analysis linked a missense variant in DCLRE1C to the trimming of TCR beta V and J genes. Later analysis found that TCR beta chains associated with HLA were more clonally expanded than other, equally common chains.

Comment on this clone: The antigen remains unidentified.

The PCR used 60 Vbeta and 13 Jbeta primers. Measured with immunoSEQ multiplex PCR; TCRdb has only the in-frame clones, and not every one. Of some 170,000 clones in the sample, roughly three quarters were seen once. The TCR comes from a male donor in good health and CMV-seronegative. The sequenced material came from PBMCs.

The CDR3 coding sequence is TGTGCTAGTGGTTTGAAGGTAGCCCAGTTCTTC. Protein product: CASGLKVAQFF. The chain combines TRBV12-5 with TRBJ2-1; D not resolved. The germline gives CDR1 LGHNT, CDR2 FRNRAP. V was pared by 2 bases and J by 13 bases, with 9 bases between. CDR3 length: 11 amino acids.